The 21 T cell receptor beta chains in this list originate from one sample, sequenced in a study of beta chain features in type 1 diabetes. The study, taken as a whole, reports: Within each of all four CD4+ subsets, Type 1 diabetes patients had TCRB CDR3s that were moderately but significantly shorter.

TCRB transcripts that were expressed got sequenced, as all of the isolated RNA had been reverse transcribed. Profiling relied on immunoSEQ multiplex PCR, and the TCRdb table lists in-frame clones only, not all of them. Altogether around 600,000 clones are present, 12% being singletons, with the ten largest covering 0.095% to 0.15%. These receptors have no known antigen. Sequencing was carried out using naive CD4+ T cells from blood. These receptors were obtained from a man aged 25-45 years with type 1 diabetes.

In DNA form, the CDR3 reads TGTGCCAGCTCCCCAGGACAGGCTCTCCACGAGCAGTACTTC. Amino acids: CASSPGQALHEQYF. The V and J genes are TRBV18 and TRBJ2-7; 7 bases agree with TRBD1. With 6 bases clipped from V and 5 bases from J, the junction kept 10 bases outside the gene matches. Germline V lookup: CDR1 KGHSH, CDR2 LQKENI. There are 14 residues in the CDR3.

The chain combines TRBV13 with TRBJ2-7, with 7 bases lining up with TRBD2. V dropped 4 bases and J dropped 6; count of bases not matched to a gene: 9. The CDR3 runs 14 residues. CDR1 and CDR2 (germline): PRHDT, FYEKMQ (reference sequence). The CDR3 loop is CASSYPLLAGEQYF. In DNA form, the CDR3 reads TGTGCCAGCAGCTATCCTTTATTAGCGGGCGAGCAGTACTTC. The variable domain in full, with the rest retrieved from reference TRBV13 and TRBJ2-7, is AAGVIQSPRHLIKEKRETATLKCYPIPRHDTVYWYQQGPGQDPQFLISFYEKMQSDKGSIPDRFSAQQFSDYHSELNMSSLELGDSALYFCASSYPLLAGEQYFGPGTRLTVT.

The chain employs TRBV16 and TRBJ1-4; 7 bases align to TRBD1. This CDR3 has 15 residues. Unmatched junction bases numbered 7, after V lost 5 bases and J lost 4 bases. Germline lookup yields CDR1 KGHSY and CDR2 FQNENV. Here the CDR3 reads CASSSEGARNEKLFF. In nucleotides, the CDR3 is TGTGCCAGCAGCTCAGAGGGGGCTCGTAATGAAAAACTGTTTTTT. The complete variable domain, with remaining parts taken from reference TRBV16 and TRBJ1-4, reads GEEVAQTPKHLVRGEGQKAKLYCAPIKGHSYVFWYQQVLKNEFKFLISFQNENVFDETGMPKERFSAKCLPNSPCSLEIQATKLEDSAVYFCASSSEGARNEKLFFGSGTQLSVL.

The chain carries TRBV9 and TRBJ2-3; 9 bases are a match to TRBD1. The length of the CDR3 is 15 residues. Germline V gives CDR1 SGDLS, CDR2 YYNGEE. Trimming removed 5 bases from V and 4 bases from J; junction bases left unmatched: 8. The CDR3 nucleotides are TGTGCCAGCAGTCCCGGGACAGGGCAGGCAGATACGCAGTATTTT. Translated, it gives CASSPGTGQADTQYF.

This clone was counted a few times. The V gene is TRBV6-4, the J gene TRBJ1-1, with a tentative D call TRBD1 (5 bases). Germline V CDR1 and CDR2: MRHNA, SNTAGT. The CDR3 extends over 13 amino acids. V dropped 0 bases and J dropped 11 bases, with 13 bases sitting between them. The CDR3 here is CASSDSSGRVAFF. CDR3 coding DNA: TGTGCCAGCAGTGACTCGAGCGGCAGGGTTGCTTTCTTT.

This clone was seen a few times. DNA of the CDR3: TGTGCCAGCCCGAATACCGGGACAGCGGGCACAGATACGCAGTATTTT. Translation gives CASPNTGTAGTDTQYF. The V gene is TRBV2, the J gene TRBJ2-3, with TRBD1 matching 7 bases. Trimming at V came to 8 bases and at J to 1 base, leaving 12 bases not matched to a gene. Per the germline V gene, CDR1 is SNHLY and CDR2 is FYNNEI. There are 16 residues in the CDR3. Complete variable domain (other parts from reference TRBV2 and TRBJ2-3): EPEVTQTPSHQVTQMGQEVILRCVPISNHLYFYWYRQILGQKVEFLVSFYNNEISEKSEIFDDQFSVERPDGSNFTLKIRSTKLEDSAMYFCASPNTGTAGTDTQYFGPGTRLTVL.

The chain carries TRBV14 and TRBJ2-3, with D maybe TRBD1 (6 bases). Trimming pared 0 bases from V and 3 bases from J, leaving 13 bases between. Germline CDR1 is SGHDN and CDR2 is FVKESK. CDR3 length: 16 amino acids. CDR3: CASSQEARGRTDTQYF. The CDR3 DNA sequence: TGTGCCAGCAGCCAAGAAGCCAGGGGTCGGACAGATACGCAGTATTTT.

This clone has just a few counts. The CDR3 DNA reads TGTGCCAGCAGCTCCGACAGATCTGGGGCCAACGTCCTGACTTTC. This gives the protein CASSSDRSGANVLTF. The chain combines TRBV7-2 with TRBJ2-6; maybe TRBD1 (5 bases). V lost 4 bases and J lost 1, with 8 bases in between. CDR3 length: 15 residues. CDR1 and CDR2 from the germline V gene are SGHTA and FQGNSA.

The chain recombines TRBV10-3 with TRBJ1-6; 11 nucleotides line up with TRBD1. V shed 4 bases, J shed 2 bases, and the junction held 4 bases outside the gene matches. Per the germline V gene, CDR1 is ENHRY and CDR2 is SYGVKD. This CDR3 has 17 residues. The CDR3 nucleotides read TGTGCCATCAGTGGGGACAGGGGGAGTCCCTATAATTCACCCCTCCACTTT. It encodes CAISGDRGSPYNSPLHF.

This clone was observed a handful of times. This chain connects TRBV7-2 to TRBJ2-1, with 10 bases aligning to TRBD1. This CDR3 has 15 amino acids. CDR1 and CDR2 from the germline V gene are SGHTA and FQGNSA. V was pared by 2 bases and J by 9 bases, with 7 bases of the junction left unmatched. The CDR3 loop reads CASSLLGTGVSEQFF. In DNA, the CDR3 is TGTGCCAGCAGCTTATTGGGGACAGGGGTTAGTGAGCAGTTCTTC.

The chain joins TRBV13 to TRBJ2-2; D perhaps matches TRBD1 (5 bases). The ends were cut back, 5 bases at V and 6 bases at J, with 10 bases in the middle. The CDR3 runs to 13 residues. Germline V gene sequence: CDR1 PRHDT, CDR2 FYEKMQ (reference sequence). The CDR3 nucleotides read TGTGCCAGCAGCACACAGGATCCCGGGGAGCTGTTTTTT. Protein sequence: CASSTQDPGELFF. Complete variable domain (other parts from reference TRBV13 and TRBJ2-2): AAGVIQSPRHLIKEKRETATLKCYPIPRHDTVYWYQQGPGQDPQFLISFYEKMQSDKGSIPDRFSAQQFSDYHSELNMSSLELGDSALYFCASSTQDPGELFFGEGSRLTVL.

The chain couples TRBV9 to TRBJ2-5, with D possibly matching TRBD2 (6 bases). The CDR3 is 18 residues long. Trimming left V 5 bases short and J 2 bases short, with 25 bases between. Germline CDR1 and CDR2: SGDLS and YYNGEE. CDR3 amino acids: CASSHEQRQGGGQETQYF. The DNA for the CDR3 is TGTGCCAGCAGTCATGAGCAGCGCCAAGGTGGGGGGCAAGAGACCCAGTACTTC.

This clone was observed a few times. The chain links TRBV18 to TRBJ1-1; 7 bases align to TRBD1. The germline CDR1 and CDR2 sequences are KGHSH and LQKENI. The CDR3 consists of 15 residues. V was clipped by 3 bases and J by 5 bases; unmatched bases: 9. CDR3 coding DNA: TGTGCCAGCTCACCGCAGGGCGGGACAGAAACTGAAGCTTTCTTT. Its translation: CASSPQGGTETEAFF.

The rearrangement links TRBV9 to TRBJ2-6, with D possibly TRBD1 on 6 matching bases. CDR3 size: 17 residues. The V end was cut by 4 bases, the J end by 0 bases, with 14 bases between. Germline V CDR1 and CDR2: SGDLS, YYNGEE. Written as DNA, the CDR3 is TGTGCCAGCAGCCGGCTACAGGGAAGCTCTGGGGCCAACGTCCTGACTTTC. Encoded protein: CASSRLQGSSGANVLTF.

The chain employs TRBV10-3 and TRBJ2-7, with TRBD2 matching over 14 bases. Per germline, CDR1 ENHRY and CDR2 SYGVKD. Unmatched junction bases numbered 9, after V lost 4 bases and J lost 4 bases. This CDR3 has 17 amino acids. CDR3 in amino acids: CAISGGLAGDQLYEQYF. CDR3 coding DNA: TGTGCCATCAGTGGGGGACTAGCGGGGGACCAACTATACGAGCAGTACTTC.

V is TRBV7-9 and J is TRBJ2-7; D is unresolved. This CDR3 has 13 amino acids. V lost 2 bases, J lost 3 bases, and 8 bases lay in between. Looked up from germline, CDR1 is SEHNR and CDR2 is FQNEAQ (reference sequence). The CDR3 DNA reads as TGTGCCAGCAGCTTAAGTCCCCGCTACGAGCAGTACTTC. Its translation: CASSLSPRYEQYF.

The chain has TRBV4-2 and TRBJ2-4; D ambiguous. The germline V gene has CDR1 LGHNA and CDR2 YNFKEQ. CDR3 length: 14 residues. V gave up 0 bases and J gave up 5 bases, with 8 bases separating them. CDR3: CASSQDYGENIQYF. For the CDR3, the DNA is TGTGCCAGCAGCCAAGATTACGGTGAAAACATTCAGTACTTC.

The rearrangement uses TRBV7-6 and TRBJ1-6, with 11 nucleotides matching TRBD1. Germline lookup yields CDR1 SGHVS and CDR2 FNYEAQ. The CDR3 is made up of 13 amino acids. The junction had 7 bases not matched to a gene; V was cut back by 5 bases and J by 16 bases. CDR3: CASSARTGGELHF. In DNA, the CDR3 is TGTGCCAGCAGCGCCCGGACAGGGGGCGAACTCCACTTT.

The gene calls are TRBV5-6 and TRBJ1-2, with TRBD1 identical over 8 bases. Losses at the gene ends were 0 bases for V and 4 bases for J; bases not matched to a gene: 2. The CDR3 contains 14 residues. CDR1 is SGHDT and CDR2 is YYEEEE in the germline V gene. This CDR3 is CASSLEDRAYGYTF. The CDR3 nucleotides read TGTGCCAGCAGCTTGGAGGACAGGGCCTATGGCTACACCTTC. Based on the CDR3 plus reference TRBV5-6 and TRBJ1-2, the full variable domain is DAGVTQSPTHLIKTRGQQVTLRCSPKSGHDTVSWYQQALGQGPQFIFQYYEEEERQRGNFPDRFSGHQFPNYSSELNVNALLLGDSALYLCASSLEDRAYGYTFGSGTRLTVV.

This chain uses TRBV7-8 with TRBJ2-5; 8 bases line up with TRBD1. The CDR3 covers 14 residues. The V segment lost 4 bases and the J segment 5 bases; nucleotides outside the gene matches: 6. CDR1 is SGHVS, CDR2 FQNEAQ, per germline. The CDR3 DNA sequence: TGTGCCAGCAGCTCTCAGGGGGCGGATGAGACCCAGTACTTC. Amino acid sequence: CASSSQGADETQYF. The full variable domain, completed using reference TRBV7-8 and TRBJ2-5, is GAGVSQSPRYKVAKRGQDVALRCDPISGHVSLFWYQQALGQGPEFLTYFQNEAQLDKSGLPSDRFFAERPEGSVSTLKIQRTQQEDSAVYLCASSSQGADETQYFGPGTRLLVL.

The rearrangement links TRBV5-6 to TRBJ2-5, with no clear D. The CDR3 is 12 amino acids. Germline V lookup: CDR1 SGHDT, CDR2 YYEEEE. Trimming removed 4 bases at V and 7 bases at J, with 11 bases between. The CDR3 protein is CASSPDGWTQYF. The CDR3 DNA follows: TGTGCCAGCAGCCCTGACGGCTGGACCCAGTACTTC. The whole variable domain, remainder taken from reference TRBV5-6 and TRBJ2-5, is DAGVTQSPTHLIKTRGQQVTLRCSPKSGHDTVSWYQQALGQGPQFIFQYYEEEERQRGNFPDRFSGHQFPNYSSELNVNALLLGDSALYLCASSPDGWTQYFGPGTRLLVL.